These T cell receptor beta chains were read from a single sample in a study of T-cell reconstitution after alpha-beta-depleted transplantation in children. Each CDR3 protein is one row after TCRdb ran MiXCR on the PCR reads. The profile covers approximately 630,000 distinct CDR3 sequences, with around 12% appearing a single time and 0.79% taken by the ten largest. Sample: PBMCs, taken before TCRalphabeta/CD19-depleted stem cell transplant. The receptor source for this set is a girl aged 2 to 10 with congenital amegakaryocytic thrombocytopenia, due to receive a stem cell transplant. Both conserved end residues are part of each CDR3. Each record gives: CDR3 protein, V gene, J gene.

CDR3 protein: CASSGTVSSGANVLTF; V gene: TRBV5-1; J gene: TRBJ2-6
CDR3 protein: CASSPTSVGGYNEQFF; V gene: TRBV12-3/TRBV12-4; J gene: TRBJ2-1
CDR3 protein: CASSLGIDGELFF; V gene: TRBV7-7; J gene: TRBJ2-2
CDR3 protein: CASSYATSGSKGEQFF; V gene: TRBV5-1; J gene: TRBJ2-1
CDR3 protein: CASKASSVETQYF; V gene: TRBV7-9; J gene: TRBJ2-5
CDR3 protein: CASSLGTRSYNEQFF; V gene: TRBV27; J gene: TRBJ2-1
CDR3 protein: CSANPLREDSYNEQFF; V gene: TRBV20-1; J gene: TRBJ2-1
CDR3 protein: CASSLWDTGRDTEAFF; V gene: TRBV5-5; J gene: TRBJ1-1
CDR3 protein: CASSPRGGSSGNTIYF; V gene: TRBV9; J gene: TRBJ1-3
CDR3 protein: CAISATSDTDTQYF; V gene: TRBV10-3; J gene: TRBJ2-3
CDR3 protein: CSAKSPPQHF; V gene: TRBV20-1; J gene: TRBJ1-5